The 14 T cell receptor beta chains reported below all come from one sample, sequenced in a study of shared clonotypes between healthy human individuals. Using immunoSEQ multiplex PCR, the repertoire was profiled, and TCRdb retains in-frame clones only, with some absent. The sample yields some 490,000 clones, roughly 80% seen once. Material: PBMCs. Receptor source: a woman in her thirties or forties in good health. Some clones in this sample may be carry-over from other donors' samples.

The chain uses TRBV5-1 and TRBJ1-1; possibly TRBD1 for D (5 bases). The V gene's germline CDR1 is SGHRS and CDR2 YFSETQ. The CDR3 contains 15 residues. The V and J ends lost 4 bases and 7 bases respectively, with 20 bases between them. Here the CDR3 DNA reads TGCGCCAGCAGCCCTCGGCCGGGGACCTTTAATGAAGCTTTCTTT. It is translated as CASSPRPGTFNEAFF.

The J gene is TRBJ2-1, the V gene TRBV30; D may be TRBD2 (5 bases). The CDR3 loop spans 13 amino acids. CDR1 and CDR2 (germline): GTSNPN, SVGIG (reference sequence). Trimming removed 0 bases at V and 6 bases at J, with 9 bases between. The CDR3: CAWSVLGVNEQFF. The CDR3 DNA is TGTGCCTGGAGTGTACTAGGTGTCAATGAGCAGTTCTTC.

A note on this clone: A read error is the likely source, as a far larger clone sits one nucleotide away. The identical CDR3 is also encoded by other nucleotide sequences in the sample. The genes are TRBV28 and TRBJ1-5, with D possibly TRBD1 on 5 matching bases. Germline CDR1 and CDR2: MDHEN and SYDVKM. This CDR3 is built from 16 residues. The CDR3 protein is CASSLAADSYNQPQHF. In nucleotides, the CDR3 is TGTGCCAGTAGTTTAGCCGCAGACAGCTACAATCAGCCCCAGCATTTT.

This clone was seen once. One end of the junction varies from germline; a read error may be responsible. V gene TRBV10-1 combines with J gene TRBJ2-1; a weak D match, TRBD2 (6 bases). CDR3 size: 14 residues. From germline, CDR1 is WNHNN and CDR2 SYGVQD (reference sequence). As DNA, the CDR3 is TGCGCCAGCAGCGAGTCCGGGACTCCGAATGAGCAGTTCTTC. Translated, it gives CASSESGTPNEQFF.

The DNA for the CDR3 is TGTGCCAGCAGGGCCAGACAGGGCACTGAAGCTTTCTTT. It encodes CASRARQGTEAFF. This chain connects TRBV2 to TRBJ1-1, with 7 nucleotides matching TRBD1. This CDR3 has 13 amino acids. V shed 6 bases, J shed 4 bases, and the junction held 5 bases outside the gene matches. Germline values: CDR1 SNHLY, CDR2 FYNNEI. Using reference TRBV2 and TRBJ1-1 for the parts outside the CDR3, the full variable domain is EPEVTQTPSHQVTQMGQEVILRCVPISNHLYFYWYRQILGQKVEFLVSFYNNEISEKSEIFDDQFSVERPDGSNFTLKIRSTKLEDSAMYFCASRARQGTEAFFGQGTRLTVV.

Points on this clone: The sample contains more than one DNA sequence encoding this CDR3. The gene calls are TRBV4-3 and TRBJ1-3, with 7 bases fitting TRBD1. Germline CDR1 reads LGHNA; CDR2 reads YSLEER. The V gene end was trimmed by 4 bases and the J gene end by 0 bases; junction bases not matched to a gene: 6. The CDR3 length is 16 residues. The CDR3 loop is CASSPGQAYSGNTIYF. CDR3 nucleotide sequence: TGCGCCAGCAGCCCAGGACAGGCATACTCTGGAAACACCATATATTTT.

The chain uses TRBV29-1 and TRBJ2-7, with TRBD1 matching over 7 bases. Germline V gene lookup returns CDR1 SQVTM and CDR2 ANQGSEA. Losses at the gene ends were 6 bases for V and 5 bases for J; bases not matched to a gene: 10. The CDR3 is 13 residues long. The CDR3 nucleotides are TGCAGCGTCAAAGCAACTCAGGGGGACGAGCAGTACTTC. Protein: CSVKATQGDEQYF.

The chain carries TRBV11-2 and TRBJ1-2; D not resolved. The CDR3 loop spans 15 amino acids. V dropped 1 base and J dropped 0 bases, with 9 bases sitting between them. The V gene's germline CDR1 is SGHAT and CDR2 FQNNGV. The CDR3 bases are TGTGCCAGCAGCTTAGCGTCGGCGTCTAACTATGGCTACACCTTC. Amino acid sequence: CASSLASASNYGYTF.

Ten or more counts support this clone. The same CDR3 arises from other DNA sequences in this sample as well. The chain combines TRBV30 with TRBJ1-6; TRBD1 is a possible D gene (5 bases). CDR1 and CDR2 from the germline V gene are GTSNPN and SVGIG (reference sequence). V lost 3 bases and J lost 7, with 16 bases in between. This CDR3 spans 15 amino acids. CDR3 DNA sequence: TGTGCCTGGAGGAACTCGGGGGGGACCAATTCACCCCTCCACTTT. Translating it yields CAWRNSGGTNSPLHF.

This chain connects TRBV7-2 to TRBJ2-2; no firm D call. Germline V gives CDR1 SGHTA, CDR2 FQGNSA. The CDR3 has 16 residues. V shed 5 bases and J shed 0 bases, with 13 bases lying between them. CDR3 region: CASSARLPPNTGELFF. For the CDR3, the DNA is TGTGCCAGCAGCGCCCGGCTCCCTCCGAACACCGGGGAGCTGTTTTTT.

This chain links TRBV29-1 with TRBJ1-1, with TRBD1 matching over 8 bases. CDR3 length equals 13 residues. Germline V gene sequence: CDR1 SQVTM, CDR2 ANQGSEA. V shed 2 bases and J 2 bases; nucleotides not matched to a gene: 1. The CDR3 loop reads CSVETGGNTEAFF. The CDR3 DNA follows: TGCAGCGTTGAAACAGGGGGAAACACTGAAGCTTTCTTT.

CDR3: CAWSRVAGAKETQYF. The CDR3 nucleotides are TGTGCCTGGAGTCGGGTAGCGGGAGCGAAAGAGACCCAGTACTTC. The chain employs TRBV30 and TRBJ2-5; 9 bases map to TRBD2. Germline V gene data show CDR1 as GTSNPN and CDR2 as SVGIG (reference sequence). CDR3 length: 15 residues. J was trimmed by 3 bases and V by 2 bases; bases with no gene match: 7.

This sequence joins TRBV6-6 and TRBJ2-7, with D maybe TRBD1 (6 bases). Germline CDR1 is MNHNY and CDR2 is SVGAGI (reference sequence). V lost 5 bases and J 2 bases, leaving 13 bases between the germline ends. The CDR3 runs to 14 residues. The CDR3 loop is CASSPPGQAYEQYF. CDR3 sequence (DNA): TGTGCCAGCAGTCCCCCGGGACAAGCCTACGAGCAGTACTTC.

This clone turned up a few times. This chain joins TRBV29-1 and TRBJ2-7; TRBD1 matches 9 bases. The CDR3 has 14 residues. Looked up from germline, CDR1 is SQVTM and CDR2 is ANQGSEA. V trimming: 3 bases; J trimming: 4 bases; junction bases outside the gene matches: 7. The CDR3 protein is CSVEGQGVGYEQYF. As DNA, the CDR3 is TGCAGCGTTGAGGGACAGGGAGTAGGTTACGAGCAGTACTTC.